This TCR beta chain was obtained from a study of cytomegalovirus exposure and HLA in healthy donors. The study, taken as a whole, reports: By HLA locus, TCR association rates varied in a later analysis, with DRB1 showing the most and HLA-C the fewest. The CMV antigen specificity of three CMV-associated chains was confirmed through in vitro analysis. Earlier analysis found most TCR beta V segments productive about 87% or about 30% of the time. Other equally common chains were less clonally expanded than HLA-associated TCR beta chains, a later analysis showed.

CDR1 MDHEN and CDR2 SYDVKM come from the germline V gene. The CDR3 is 11 residues long. V gave up 5 bases and J gave up 4 bases, with 3 bases separating them. Of note for this clone: What it binds is not known.

Amplification used 60 Vbeta primers and 13 Jbeta primers. This table comes from immunoSEQ multiplex PCR, and its TCRdb copy is limited to in-frame clones, with some not included. Among under 200,000 clones, around 80% were seen once, and the ten largest hold roughly 1.5%. This sequence originates from a woman in her late teens or twenties in good health and CMV-seronegative. V usage is TRBV28 and J usage is TRBJ2-1; no clear D. The sample taken for sequencing was PBMCs. The CDR3 coding sequence is TGTGCCAGCAGTCCTTACAATGAGCAGTTCTTC. Its protein is CASSPYNEQFF.